Each of the 27 T cell receptor beta chains below was sequenced from the same sample in a study of CD8 T cells in Susac syndrome. The RNA, about 0.45 to 1 ug, was put through reverse transcription using random hexamers. TCRdb reanalysed the immunoSEQ multiplex PCR reads using MiXCR and keeps one entry per CDR3 protein. In the table there are approximately 110,000 distinct CDR3 sequences, around 94% of which are singletons. Input material: CD4+ T cells from PBMCs. The receptors originated from a human donor in good health.

The V gene is TRBV7-7, the J gene TRBJ2-5; 7 bases agree with TRBD2. The CDR3 contains 16 residues. Germline lookup yields CDR1 SSHAT and CDR2 FNYEAQ (reference sequence). V trimming: 1 base; J trimming: 2 bases; junction bases outside the gene matches: 7. The CDR3 protein is CASSLGAQGGQETQYF. The CDR3 coding sequence is TGTGCCAGCAGCTTAGGTGCCCAGGGAGGGCAAGAGACCCAGTACTTC. The variable domain in full, completed from reference TRBV7-7 and TRBJ2-5, reads GAGVSQSPRYKVTKRGQDVTLRCDPISSHATLYWYQQALGQGPEFLTYFNYEAQPDKSGLPSDRFSAERPEGSISTLTIQRTEQRDSAMYRCASSLGAQGGQETQYFGPGTRLLVL.

The chain uses TRBV12-3 or TRBV12-4 and TRBJ1-1; the D is unclear. The CDR3 length is 15 residues. V was shortened by 3 bases and J by 0 bases, with 11 bases between the two germline ends. The CDR3 region is CASSFPGSLNTEAFF. The CDR3 DNA is TGTGCCAGCAGTTTTCCAGGCAGTTTGAACACTGAAGCTTTCTTT.

The chain recombines TRBV7-6 with TRBJ1-5; no clear D gene. The ends were cut back, 2 bases at V and 5 bases at J, with 10 bases in the middle. Germline CDR1 is SGHVS and CDR2 is FNYEAQ. This CDR3 comprises 14 residues. The DNA of the CDR3 is TGTGCCAGCAGCTTATGGATGGGTGATCAGCCCCAGCATTTT. Protein product: CASSLWMGDQPQHF.

The chain joins TRBV7-2 to TRBJ2-7; D remains ambiguous. The CDR3 is 11 amino acids. Germline values: CDR1 SGHTA, CDR2 FQGNSA. With 2 bases removed from V and 5 bases from J, the gap between germline ends came to 4 bases. The CDR3: CASSLTHEQYF. As DNA, the CDR3 is TGTGCCAGCAGCTTAACCCACGAGCAGTACTTC.

The chain carries TRBV25-1 and TRBJ1-2; 7 positions agree with TRBD1. The V and J ends lost 4 bases and 4 bases, in that order; junction bases with no gene match: 12. The CDR3 spans 16 residues. Germline lookup yields CDR1 MGHDK and CDR2 SYGVNS. This CDR3 is CASSGTGTDSFYGYTF. The CDR3 coding sequence is TGTGCCAGCAGTGGTACCGGGACAGATTCCTTCTATGGCTACACCTTC.

Only a few counts were recorded for this clonotype. This chain uses TRBV30 with TRBJ2-1; D gene unclear. There are 10 residues in the CDR3. The ends were cut back, 2 bases at V and 6 bases at J, with 2 bases in the middle. Per germline, CDR1 GTSNPN and CDR2 SVGIG (reference sequence). The CDR3 loop is CAWSRNEQFF. CDR3 sequence (DNA): TGTGCCTGGAGTCGCAATGAGCAGTTCTTC. Combining the CDR3 with reference TRBV30 and TRBJ2-1 gives the whole variable domain SQTIHQWPATLVQPVGSPLSLECTVEGTSNPNLYWYRQAAGRGLQLLFYSVGIGQISSEVPQNLSASRPQDRQFILSSKKLLLSDSGFYLCAWSRNEQFFGPGTRLTVL.

This sequence joins TRBV4-3 and TRBJ1-4, with TRBD1 matching over 7 bases. The germline CDR1 and CDR2 sequences are LGHNA and YSLEER. Trimming cost V 0 bases and J 4 bases; bases outside gene matches: 8. The CDR3 runs 17 residues. CDR3 sequence reads: CASSQDPPTGVNEKLFF. Here the CDR3 DNA reads TGCGCCAGCAGCCAAGATCCCCCAACAGGGGTTAATGAAAAACTGTTTTTT.

J is TRBJ2-3 and V is TRBV20-1; D gene unclear. In germline, CDR1 is DFQATT, CDR2 SNEGSKA (reference sequence). V was clipped by 3 bases and J by 2 bases, with 12 bases between them. The CDR3 runs to 14 residues. The CDR3, as DNA: TGCAGTGCTAGTCACGGACCGAACACAGATACGCAGTATTTT. As protein: CSASHGPNTDTQYF.

V usage is TRBV2 and J usage is TRBJ2-1; 9 nucleotides align to TRBD2. V gave up 2 bases and J gave up 1 base; unmatched junction bases: 6. The CDR3 length is 17 residues. From germline, CDR1 is SNHLY and CDR2 FYNNEI. CDR3 nucleotide sequence: TGTGCCAGCAGTGAAAGAGGCGGGAGGGAATCCTACAATGAGCAGTTCTTC. Residues: CASSERGGRESYNEQFF.

This chain connects TRBV5-1 to TRBJ2-5; D may be TRBD1 or TRBD2 (5 bases each). This CDR3 has 13 residues. Germline V gene lookup returns CDR1 SGHRS and CDR2 YFSETQ. V gave up 4 bases and J gave up 3 bases, with 10 bases separating them. The CDR3 sequence is CASSRDEEETQYF. CDR3 DNA: TGCGCCAGCAGCCGGGACGAGGAAGAGACCCAGTACTTC. The entire variable domain, with the rest obtained from reference TRBV5-1 and TRBJ2-5, is as follows: KAGVTQTPRYLIKTRGQQVTLSCSPISGHRSVSWYQQTPGQGLQFLFEYFSETQRNKGNFPGRFSGRQFSNSRSEMNVSTLELGDSALYLCASSRDEEETQYFGPGTRLLVL.

This sequence joins TRBV7-2 and TRBJ1-2, with 10 bases fitting TRBD1. V gave up 4 bases and J gave up 4 bases; unmatched junction bases: 6. Germline V lookup: CDR1 SGHTA, CDR2 FQGNSA. There are 15 residues in the CDR3. The CDR3 is CASSSGGQGFYGYTF. In DNA, the CDR3 is TGTGCCAGCAGCTCCGGGGGACAGGGGTTCTATGGCTACACCTTC.

This rearrangement joins TRBV3-1 to TRBJ1-2; 7 nucleotides align to TRBD1. The CDR3 has 13 residues. In germline, CDR1 is LGHDT, CDR2 YNNKEL (reference sequence). Trimming took 10 bases from V and 9 from J; bases not matched to a gene: 14. CDR3 coding DNA: TGTGCCACCAACACCGGGACAGAAAGGAGCTACACCTTC. It encodes CATNTGTERSYTF.

The gene calls are TRBV3-1 and TRBJ1-1; TRBD1 matches 8 bases. Germline trimming cut 4 bases from V and 7 bases from J; bases unmatched to any gene: 8. CDR3 size: 14 residues. CDR1 and CDR2 from the germline V gene are LGHDT and YNNKEL (reference sequence). The CDR3: CASSLRGQEIEAFF. In nucleotides, the CDR3 is TGTGCCAGCAGCCTACGGGGACAGGAGATTGAAGCTTTCTTT.

The V and J genes are TRBV6-5 and TRBJ2-2, with D maybe TRBD2 (5 bases). Trimming took off 6 bases at V and 6 bases at J, with 11 bases between the two ends. The CDR3 length is 13 residues. Germline loops: CDR1 MNHEY, CDR2 SVGAGI. DNA of the CDR3: TGTGCCAGCAGACCCACTAGAGCCGGGGAGCTGTTTTTT. It is translated as CASRPTRAGELFF.

In this sample, this clonotype turned up a few times. The chain joins TRBV27 to TRBJ2-2; possibly TRBD1 for D (7 bases). V was cut by 7 bases and J by 3 bases, with 9 bases left in between. Germline V gene lookup returns CDR1 MNHEY and CDR2 SMNVEV (reference sequence). The CDR3 length is 13 residues. The CDR3, as DNA: TGTGCCAGCACAGGGGGGCACACCGGGGAGCTGTTTTTT. Translation: CASTGGHTGELFF.

The chain is built from TRBV12-3 or TRBV12-4 and TRBJ2-2; 7 nucleotides line up with TRBD2. Trimming at V came to 6 bases and at J to 2 bases, leaving 6 bases not matched to a gene. The CDR3 length is 15 residues. CDR3 region: CASRSGTTNTGELFF. The CDR3 DNA reads as TGTGCCAGCAGGTCCGGGACTACCAACACCGGGGAGCTGTTTTTT.

The V call is TRBV19, the J call TRBJ2-7, with unresolved D. CDR3 length: 12 amino acids. V dropped 4 bases and J dropped 4 bases, with 8 bases sitting between them. The V gene's germline CDR1 is LNHDA and CDR2 SQIVND (reference sequence). The CDR3 reads CASSSSGYEQYF. CDR3 DNA: TGTGCCAGTAGTAGTTCCGGATACGAGCAGTACTTC. Full variable domain (remainder filled in from reference TRBV19 and TRBJ2-7): DGGITQSPKYLFRKEGQNVTLSCEQNLNHDAMYWYRQDPGQGLRLIYYSQIVNDFQKGDIAEGYSVSREKKESFPLTVTSAQKNPTAFYLCASSSSGYEQYFGPGTRLTVT.

About this clonotype itself: Germline is not matched at one junction end, which may reflect a read error. This chain uses TRBV20-1 with TRBJ1-1; D remains ambiguous. The CDR3 has 11 residues. Germline assignment: CDR1 DFQATT and CDR2 SNEGSKA (reference sequence). CDR3 nucleotide sequence: TGCAGAGCTAGGATGGGGACTGAAGCTTTCTTT. Protein sequence: CRARMGTEAFF.

For this clonotype: Sequence at one end of the junction differs from germline and may be a read error. The CDR3: CKVLAGVNEQFF. The CDR3 DNA reads as TGTAAGGTACTAGCGGGAGTGAATGAGCAGTTCTTC. This chain uses TRBV29-1 with TRBJ2-1; TRBD2 matches 11 bases. This CDR3 comprises 12 residues. Germline lookup yields CDR1 SQVTM and CDR2 ANQGSEA.

This chain joins TRBV30 and TRBJ2-1; D gene ambiguous. Germline assignment: CDR1 GTSNPN and CDR2 SVGIG (reference sequence). CDR3 length: 14 amino acids. Trimming removed 6 bases from V and 4 bases from J, with 16 bases in between. CDR3 in DNA: TGTGCCTGCAAAGGACCCTTCTCTTACAATGAGCAGTTCTTC. Amino acid sequence: CACKGPFSYNEQFF.

Only one count was recorded for this clonotype. This rearrangement joins TRBV5-1 to TRBJ1-1, with TRBD1 identical over 7 bases. The CDR3 is made up of 14 amino acids. The germline gives CDR1 SGHRS, CDR2 YFSETQ. V dropped 3 bases and J dropped 3; count of bases not matched to a gene: 5. CDR3 loop: CASSSQGDYTEAFF. The CDR3 DNA reads as TGCGCCAGCAGCTCCCAGGGGGACTACACTGAAGCTTTCTTT.

J is TRBJ2-7 and V is TRBV4-1; D gene uncertain. The germline V gene has CDR1 MGHRA and CDR2 YSYEKL. The CDR3 covers 17 residues. Trimming took 1 base from V and 2 from J, leaving 18 bases between them. This chain's CDR3 is CASSQADMGFSPYEQYF. The CDR3, as DNA: TGCGCCAGCAGCCAAGCAGACATGGGTTTTTCACCCTACGAGCAGTACTTC.

This chain links TRBV30 with TRBJ2-1, with a weak D call TRBD2 (6 bases). The CDR3 spans 14 residues. The V gene lost 0 bases and the J gene lost 9 bases, with 15 bases spanning the gap. Germline V gene data show CDR1 as GTSNPN and CDR2 as SVGIG (reference sequence). The CDR3, as DNA: TGTGCCTGGAGTGTACTAGCCCTACGGGGTGAGCAGTTCTTC. This codes for CAWSVLALRGEQFF.

This chain joins TRBV29-1 and TRBJ2-7, with 10 bases identical to TRBD2. The CDR3 spans 13 residues. V trimming: 7 bases; J trimming: 2 bases; junction bases outside the gene matches: 5. The germline CDR1 and CDR2 sequences are SQVTM and ANQGSEA. As DNA, the CDR3 is TGCAGCGCAAAGCGGGAGGGTACCTACGAGCAGTACTTC. Translated, it gives CSAKREGTYEQYF.

The CDR3 DNA reads as TGTGCCAGCAGCCAATCCGGTAGGAAACTGTTTTTT. Encoded protein: CASSQSGRKLFF. The chain combines TRBV14 with TRBJ1-4; D gene uncertain. Trimming stripped 2 bases from V and 11 bases from J, with 9 bases between. Germline V CDR1 and CDR2: SGHDN, FVKESK. The CDR3 is 12 amino acids.

The chain combines TRBV3-1 with TRBJ1-4; D remains ambiguous. There are 13 residues in the CDR3. CDR1 LGHDT and CDR2 YNNKEL come from the germline V gene (reference sequence). Trimming took off 4 bases at V and 3 bases at J, with 6 bases between the two ends. CDR3 in amino acids: CASSPGPNEKLFF. Written as DNA, the CDR3 is TGTGCCAGCAGCCCCGGCCCTAATGAAAAACTGTTTTTT. Looking up the rest from reference TRBV3-1 and TRBJ1-4 gives the full variable domain: DTAVSQTPKYLVTQMGNDKSIKCEQNLGHDTMYWYKQDSKKFLKIMFSYNNKELIINETVPNRFSPKSPDKAHLNLHINSLELGDSAVYFCASSPGPNEKLFFGSGTQLSVL.

The chain is built from TRBV7-9 and TRBJ2-3; 12 nucleotides line up with TRBD2. CDR1 SEHNR and CDR2 FQNEAQ come from the germline V gene (reference sequence). CDR3 size: 17 residues. V shed 1 base, J shed 3 bases, and the junction held 5 bases outside the gene matches. In DNA form, the CDR3 reads TGTGCCAGCAGCTTAGTCAAGACTAGCGGGAGAACAGATACGCAGTATTTT. Protein sequence: CASSLVKTSGRTDTQYF.